A single sample gave rise to the 9 T cell receptor beta chains below, sequenced in a study of blood T cell repertoires in COVID-19. Measured with immunoSEQ multiplex PCR; TCRdb has only the in-frame clones, and not every one. Among over 130,000 clones listed, around 82% were seen once. Sequenced material: peripheral blood. The receptors here all came from a human donor in a cohort sampled during active COVID-19.

This chain uses TRBV5-5 with TRBJ1-1; D may be TRBD1 (6 bases). CDR1 and CDR2 from the germline V gene are SGHKS and YYEKEE (reference sequence). With 5 bases removed from V and 2 bases from J, the gap between germline ends came to 10 bases. The CDR3 runs to 13 residues. The CDR3: CASRSGHNTEAFF. The CDR3 region has the DNA TGTGCCAGCAGGTCGGGACACAACACTGAAGCTTTCTTT.

This rearrangement joins TRBV11-2 to TRBJ1-3; D is ambiguous. The V gene lost 1 base and the J gene lost 0 bases, with 7 bases spanning the gap. CDR1 and CDR2 from the germline V gene are SGHAT and FQNNGV. The CDR3 consists of 15 residues. CDR3 DNA: TGTGCCAGCAGCTTAGGGGCAGGCTCTGGAAACACCATATATTTT. It translates to CASSLGAGSGNTIYF. The complete variable domain, with remaining parts taken from reference TRBV11-2 and TRBJ1-3, reads EAGVAQSPRYKIIEKRQSVAFWCNPISGHATLYWYQQILGQGPKLLIQFQNNGVVDDSQLPKDRFSAERLKGVDSTLKIQPAKLEDSAVYLCASSLGAGSGNTIYFGEGSWLTVV.

Many counts were recorded for this clone. The rearrangement links TRBV10-3 to TRBJ1-4; 7 nucleotides align to TRBD1. This CDR3 contains 13 residues. Unmatched junction bases numbered 5, after V lost 9 bases and J lost 4 bases. The germline CDR1 and CDR2 sequences are ENHRY and SYGVKD. DNA of the CDR3: TGTGCCATTAGAAGGGACAGTAATGAAAAACTGTTTTTT. Residues: CAIRRDSNEKLFF.

V gene TRBV7-4 combines with J gene TRBJ1-1, with 7 nucleotides matching TRBD1. Germline CDR1 reads SGHVT; CDR2 reads SQSDAQ. The CDR3 contains 16 residues. The trim removed 0 bases at V and 3 bases at J, leaving 7 bases unmatched. The CDR3 region has the DNA TGTGCCAGCAGCTTAGCAACAGGGGCCTGTCACACTGAAGCTTTCTTT. Protein product: CASSLATGACHTEAFF.

The chain carries TRBV13 and TRBJ1-1; D is perhaps TRBD1 (6 bases). Germline CDR1 reads PRHDT; CDR2 reads FYEKMQ (reference sequence). V was clipped by 7 bases and J by 4 bases, with 13 bases between them. The CDR3 is made up of 13 amino acids. The CDR3: CASIRRGSTEAFF. The DNA for the CDR3 is TGTGCCAGCATCCGCAGGGGTAGCACTGAAGCTTTCTTT.

This clone was seen many times. The rearrangement links TRBV10-3 to TRBJ2-1, with a tentative D call TRBD1 (5 bases). Germline CDR1 is ENHRY and CDR2 is SYGVKD. Trimming pared 5 bases from V and 7 bases from J, leaving 18 bases between. This CDR3 contains 15 residues. CDR3 DNA sequence: TGTGCCATCAGTAAGCAGGGCCAAAGTAGTAATGAGCAGTTCTTC. It translates to CAISKQGQSSNEQFF.

The chain recombines TRBV29-1 with TRBJ1-2; D gene uncertain. The V gene lost 3 bases and the J gene lost 7 bases, with 9 bases spanning the gap. Germline assignment: CDR1 SQVTM and CDR2 ANQGSEA. The CDR3 runs to 11 residues. CDR3 sequence: CSVEREPGYTF. CDR3 bases: TGCAGCGTTGAGAGGGAGCCTGGCTACACCTTC.

The chain recombines TRBV9 with TRBJ1-6; 10 bases align to TRBD1. V lost 2 bases, J lost 9 bases, and 2 bases stayed unmatched. The CDR3 consists of 14 residues. CDR1 SGDLS and CDR2 YYNGEE come from the germline V gene. The CDR3 DNA reads as TGTGCCAGCAGCGTGGGGACAGGGGCTTCACCCCTCCACTTT. This translates into CASSVGTGASPLHF.

The CDR3 region is CASSLGRGDQPQHF. CDR3 DNA sequence: TGTGCCAGCAGCTTAGGCCGGGGGGATCAGCCCCAGCATTTT. The chain is built from TRBV5-8 and TRBJ1-5; TRBD1 is a possible D gene (5 bases). The ends were cut back, 2 bases at V and 5 bases at J, with 11 bases in the middle. Germline V gene lookup returns CDR1 SGHTS and CDR2 YDEGEE. The CDR3 covers 14 residues.